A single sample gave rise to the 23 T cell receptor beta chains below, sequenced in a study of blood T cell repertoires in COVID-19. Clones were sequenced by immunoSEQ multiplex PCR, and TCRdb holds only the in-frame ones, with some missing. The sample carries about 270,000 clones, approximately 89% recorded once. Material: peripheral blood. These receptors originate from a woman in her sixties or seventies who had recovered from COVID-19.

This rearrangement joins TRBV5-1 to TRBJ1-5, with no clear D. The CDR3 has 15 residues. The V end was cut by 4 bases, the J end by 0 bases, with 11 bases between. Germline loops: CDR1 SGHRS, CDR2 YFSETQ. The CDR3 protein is CASSPTPNSNQPQHF. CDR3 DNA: TGCGCCAGCAGCCCAACTCCGAATAGCAATCAGCCCCAGCATTTT.

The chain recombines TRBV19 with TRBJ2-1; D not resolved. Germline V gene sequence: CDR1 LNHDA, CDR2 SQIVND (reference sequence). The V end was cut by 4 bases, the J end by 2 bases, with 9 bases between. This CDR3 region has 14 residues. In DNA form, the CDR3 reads TGTGCCAGTAGTAGCACAGAGACCTACAATGAGCAGTTCTTC. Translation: CASSSTETYNEQFF.

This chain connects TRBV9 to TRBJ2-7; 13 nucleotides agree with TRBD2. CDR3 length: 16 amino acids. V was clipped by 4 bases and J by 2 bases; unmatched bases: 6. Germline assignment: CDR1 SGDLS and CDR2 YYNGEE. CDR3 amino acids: CASSPRTSGGPYEQYF. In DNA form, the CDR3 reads TGTGCCAGCAGCCCGCGGACTAGCGGGGGCCCCTACGAGCAGTACTTC. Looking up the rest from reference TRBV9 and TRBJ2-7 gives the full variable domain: DSGVTQTPKHLITATGQRVTLRCSPRSGDLSVYWYQQSLDQGLQFLIQYYNGEERAKGNILERFSAQQFPDLHSELNLSSLELGDSALYFCASSPRTSGGPYEQYFGPGTRLTVT.

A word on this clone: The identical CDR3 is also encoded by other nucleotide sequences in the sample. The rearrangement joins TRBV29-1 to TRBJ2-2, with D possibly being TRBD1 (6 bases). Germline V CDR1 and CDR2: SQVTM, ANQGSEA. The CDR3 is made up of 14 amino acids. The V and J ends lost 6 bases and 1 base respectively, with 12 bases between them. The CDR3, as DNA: TGCAGCGTAAATAAGGACAGGAACACCGGGGAGCTGTTTTTT. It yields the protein CSVNKDRNTGELFF.

CDR3 sequence: CASSKRTADYGYTF. DNA of the CDR3: TGTGCCAGTAGTAAAAGGACAGCAGACTATGGCTACACCTTC. V gene TRBV19 combines with J gene TRBJ1-2; D might be TRBD1 (6 bases). V lost 4 bases to trimming and J lost 3 bases, with 12 bases between them. Germline CDR1 is LNHDA and CDR2 is SQIVND (reference sequence). The CDR3 runs to 14 residues.

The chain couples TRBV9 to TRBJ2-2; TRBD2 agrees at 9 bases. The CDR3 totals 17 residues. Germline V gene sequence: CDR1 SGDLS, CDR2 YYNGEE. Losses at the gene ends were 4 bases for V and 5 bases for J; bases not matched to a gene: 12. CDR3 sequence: CASSHSAGGPGTGELFF. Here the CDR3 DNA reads TGTGCCAGCAGCCACTCCGCGGGGGGGCCGGGTACCGGGGAGCTGTTTTTT.

CDR3 nucleotides: TGTGCCAGCAGCCGAAATGGGCTAGCGGGGAGCACAGATACGCAGTATTTT. Amino acid sequence: CASSRNGLAGSTDTQYF. The chain has TRBV6-6 and TRBJ2-3; 9 bases are a match to TRBD2. Germline CDR1 and CDR2: MNHNY and SVGAGI (reference sequence). Trimming removed 6 bases from V and 0 bases from J; junction bases left unmatched: 10. This CDR3 region has 17 residues.

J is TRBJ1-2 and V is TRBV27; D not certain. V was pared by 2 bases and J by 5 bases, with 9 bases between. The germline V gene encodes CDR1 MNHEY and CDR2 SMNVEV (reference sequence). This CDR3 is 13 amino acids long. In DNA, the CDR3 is TGTGCCAGCAGTTTACCGGGCGGGTATGGCTACACCTTC. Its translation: CASSLPGGYGYTF.

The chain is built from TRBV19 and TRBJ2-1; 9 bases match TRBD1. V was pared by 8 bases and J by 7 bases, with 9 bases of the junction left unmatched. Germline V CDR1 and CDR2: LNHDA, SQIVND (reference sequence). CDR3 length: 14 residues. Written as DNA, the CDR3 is TGTGCCAGTTGGGACAGGGAGGAAAGGAATGAGCAGTTCTTC. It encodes CASWDREERNEQFF.

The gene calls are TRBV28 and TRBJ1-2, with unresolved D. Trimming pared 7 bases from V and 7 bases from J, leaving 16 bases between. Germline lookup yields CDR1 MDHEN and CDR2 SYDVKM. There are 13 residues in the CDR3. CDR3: CASIIRGGVGYTF. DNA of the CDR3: TGTGCCAGCATCATCCGTGGCGGGGTTGGCTACACCTTC.

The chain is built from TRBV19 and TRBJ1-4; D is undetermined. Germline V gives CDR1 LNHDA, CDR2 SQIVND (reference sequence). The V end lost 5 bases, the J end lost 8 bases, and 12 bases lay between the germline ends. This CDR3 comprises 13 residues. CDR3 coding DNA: TGTGCCAGTAGTCCCCCGGCGGCCGAAAAACTGTTTTTT. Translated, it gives CASSPPAAEKLFF.

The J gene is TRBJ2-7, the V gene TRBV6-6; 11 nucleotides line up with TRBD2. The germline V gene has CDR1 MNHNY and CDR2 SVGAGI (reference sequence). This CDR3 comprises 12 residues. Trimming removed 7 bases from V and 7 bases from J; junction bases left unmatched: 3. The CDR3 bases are TGTGCCAGCACCCGACTAGCGGGAGAGCAGTACTTC. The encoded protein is CASTRLAGEQYF.

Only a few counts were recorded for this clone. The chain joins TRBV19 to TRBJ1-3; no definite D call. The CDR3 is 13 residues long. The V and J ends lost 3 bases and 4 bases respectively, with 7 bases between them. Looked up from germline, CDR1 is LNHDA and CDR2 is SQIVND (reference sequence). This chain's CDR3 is CASSIGEGNTIYF. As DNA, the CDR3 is TGTGCCAGTAGTATCGGGGAAGGAAACACCATATATTTT. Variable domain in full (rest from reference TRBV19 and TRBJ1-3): DGGITQSPKYLFRKEGQNVTLSCEQNLNHDAMYWYRQDPGQGLRLIYYSQIVNDFQKGDIAEGYSVSREKKESFPLTVTSAQKNPTAFYLCASSIGEGNTIYFGEGSWLTVV.

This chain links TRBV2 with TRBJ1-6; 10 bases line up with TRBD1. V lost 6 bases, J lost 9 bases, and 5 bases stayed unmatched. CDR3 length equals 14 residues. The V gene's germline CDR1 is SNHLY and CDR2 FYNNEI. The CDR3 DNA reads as TGTGCCAGCAGCACCCGGGACAGGGGTTCACCCCTCCACTTT. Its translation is CASSTRDRGSPLHF.

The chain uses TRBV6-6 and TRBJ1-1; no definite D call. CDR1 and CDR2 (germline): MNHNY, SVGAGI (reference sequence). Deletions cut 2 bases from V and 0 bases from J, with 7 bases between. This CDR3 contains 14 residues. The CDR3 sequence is CASSYDGMNTEAFF. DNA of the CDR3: TGTGCCAGCAGTTACGACGGGATGAACACTGAAGCTTTCTTT.

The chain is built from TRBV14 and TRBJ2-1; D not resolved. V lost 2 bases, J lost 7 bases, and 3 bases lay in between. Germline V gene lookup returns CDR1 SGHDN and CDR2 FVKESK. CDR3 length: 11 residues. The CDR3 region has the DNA TGTGCCAGCAGCCAAATAAATGAGCAGTTCTTC. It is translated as CASSQINEQFF. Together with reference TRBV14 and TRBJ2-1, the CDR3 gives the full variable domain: EAGVTQFPSHSVIEKGQTVTLRCDPISGHDNLYWYRRVMGKEIKFLLHFVKESKQDESGMPNNRFLAERTGGTYSTLKVQPAELEDSGVYFCASSQINEQFFGPGTRLTVL.

The CDR3 spells CASSRASGETYEQYF. The CDR3 coding sequence is TGTGCCAGCAGCCGGGCTAGCGGGGAGACCTACGAGCAGTACTTC. The rearrangement joins TRBV11-3 to TRBJ2-7; TRBD2 agrees at 9 bases. The junction had 7 bases not matched to a gene; V was cut back by 5 bases and J by 2 bases. The CDR3 is made up of 15 amino acids. Germline-derived CDR1 and CDR2 are SGHNT and YENEEA.

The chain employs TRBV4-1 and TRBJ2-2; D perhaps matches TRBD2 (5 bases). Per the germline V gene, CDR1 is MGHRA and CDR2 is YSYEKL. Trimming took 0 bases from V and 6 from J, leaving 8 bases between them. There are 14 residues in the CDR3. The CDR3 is CASSQDRTPGELFF. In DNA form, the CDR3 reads TGCGCCAGCAGCCAAGATAGGACTCCCGGGGAGCTGTTTTTT.

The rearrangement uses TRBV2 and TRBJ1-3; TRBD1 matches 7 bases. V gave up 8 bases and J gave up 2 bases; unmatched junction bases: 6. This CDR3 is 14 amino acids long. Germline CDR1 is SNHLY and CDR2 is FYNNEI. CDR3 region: CASEGAVAGNTIYF. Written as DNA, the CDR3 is TGTGCCAGCGAGGGGGCTGTTGCTGGAAACACCATATATTTT.

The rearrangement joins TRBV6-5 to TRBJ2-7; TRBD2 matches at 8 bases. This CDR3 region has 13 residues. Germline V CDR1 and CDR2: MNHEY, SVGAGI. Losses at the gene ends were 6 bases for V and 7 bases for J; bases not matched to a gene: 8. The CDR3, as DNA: TGTGCCAGCAGGCCGACTAGCGCCGGGGAGCAGTACTTC. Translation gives CASRPTSAGEQYF.

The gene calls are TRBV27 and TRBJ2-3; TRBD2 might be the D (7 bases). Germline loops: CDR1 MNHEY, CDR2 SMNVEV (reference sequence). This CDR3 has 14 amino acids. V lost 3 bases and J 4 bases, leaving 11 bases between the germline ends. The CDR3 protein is CASSLAGAPDTQYF. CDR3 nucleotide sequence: TGTGCCAGCAGTTTGGCGGGGGCCCCAGATACGCAGTATTTT.

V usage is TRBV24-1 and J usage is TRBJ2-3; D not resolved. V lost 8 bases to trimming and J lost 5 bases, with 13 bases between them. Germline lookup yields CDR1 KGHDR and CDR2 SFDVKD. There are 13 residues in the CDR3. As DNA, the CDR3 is TGTGCCACCACCCCCCGCCGAGGAGATACGCAGTATTTT. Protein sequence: CATTPRRGDTQYF.

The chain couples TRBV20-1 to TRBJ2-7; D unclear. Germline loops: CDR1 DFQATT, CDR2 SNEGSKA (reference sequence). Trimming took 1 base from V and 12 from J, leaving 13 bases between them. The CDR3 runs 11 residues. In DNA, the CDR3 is TGCAGTGCTAGAGTCAGGCCCAATGCGTACTTC. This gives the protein CSARVRPNAYF.